Listed below are T cell receptor beta chains from one sample, sequenced in a study of cytomegalovirus exposure and HLA in healthy donors. Only in-frame clones appear in the TCRdb table, and some are missing; sequencing was by immunoSEQ multiplex PCR. Seen here are roughly 120,000 clones, under 80% observed once, and the top ten hold 13%. Sequencing was done on a sample of PBMCs. These receptors were taken from a woman in her sixties or seventies in good health and CMV-seropositive. Both conserved end residues are part of each CDR3. Each record gives: V gene, J gene, D gene, clone size, CDR3 protein, CDR3 DNA. The D gene is left open where the match is weak. A row's size may be missing; if present it is once, few, many or a size class.

TRBV11-2	TRBJ2-3	.	.	CASSLAGLSTDTQYF	TGTGCCAGCAGCTTAGCGGGACTTAGCACAGATACGCAGTATTTT
TRBV5-1	TRBJ1-6	.	.	CASSLGANNSPLHF	TGCGCCAGCAGCTTGGGAGCCAATAATTCACCCCTCCACTTT
TRBV19	TRBJ1-2	.	.	CASSPLAEGGYTF	TGTGCCAGTAGTCCCTTAGCCGAAGGTGGCTACACCTTC
TRBV4-3	TRBJ2-1	TRBD1	.	CASSQGWVTGQGTNEQFF	TGCGCCAGCAGCCAAGGCTGGGTGACGGGACAGGGAACCAATGAGCAGTTCTTC
TRBV7-9	TRBJ2-2	TRBD1	once	CASSFKIQGAAANTGELFF	TGTGCCAGCAGCTTTAAAATACAGGGGGCCGCTGCTAACACCGGGGAGCTGTTTTTT
TRBV7-9	TRBJ2-1	TRBD2	.	CASREGVAGVNEQFF	TGTGCCAGCAGGGAGGGTGTAGCGGGAGTGAATGAGCAGTTCTTC
TRBV5-4	TRBJ2-2	.	.	CASRYYSGVGELFF	TGTGCCAGCAGATATTATTCCGGGGTCGGGGAGCTGTTTTTT
TRBV6-5	TRBJ1-2	TRBD1	few	CASGGGGRGLSYTF	TGTGCCAGCGGTGGGGGAGGCAGGGGGCTGAGCTACACCTTC
TRBV5-6	TRBJ1-1	.	few	CASRTRSQKPEAFF	TGTGCCAGCAGGACCCGGAGCCAGAAACCTGAAGCTTTCTTT
TRBV29-1	TRBJ2-3	.	.	CSVEEVSTDTQYF	TGCAGCGTTGAGGAGGTTAGCACAGATACGCAGTATTTT
TRBV6-6	TRBJ1-5	TRBD1	.	CASSPDRVSNQPQHF	TGTGCCAGCAGTCCAGACAGGGTGAGCAATCAGCCCCAGCATTTT
TRBV25-1	TRBJ1-6	TRBD1	.	CASSGTGTVSSPLHF	TGTGCCAGCAGTGGTACCGGGACAGTGTCTTCACCCCTCCACTTT
TRBV30	TRBJ1-1	.	once	CAWSLPRGRTEAFF	TGTGCCTGGAGCCTACCCAGGGGCAGGACTGAAGCTTTCTTT
TRBV5-1	TRBJ2-7	.	.	CASSLGQETYEQYF	TGCGCCAGCAGCTTGGGGCAGGAAACCTACGAGCAGTACTTC
TRBV6-5	TRBJ2-5	TRBD2	.	CASRRGTSGGLGYF	TGTGCCAGCAGAAGAGGGACTAGCGGGGGGCTGGGGTACTTC
TRBV6-5	TRBJ2-2	TRBD2	.	CASSRGTSGTGELFF	TGTGCCAGCAGCCGTGGGACTAGCGGCACCGGGGAGCTGTTTTTT
TRBV11-2	TRBJ1-4	.	few	CASSLRGGSYEKLFF	TGTGCCAGCAGCTTAAGAGGGGGATCGTATGAAAAACTGTTTTTT
TRBV4-2	TRBJ2-3	TRBD2	.	CASSRERGGGVDTQYF	TGTGCCAGCAGCCGAGAGCGGGGGGGCGGGGTAGATACGCAGTATTTT
TRBV20-1	TRBJ1-2	TRBD1	.	CSPTGGYGYTF	TGCAGCCCCACAGGGGGGTATGGCTACACCTTC
TRBV7-2	TRBJ2-7	.	.	CASSLAHYEQYF	TGTGCCAGCAGCTTAGCCCATTACGAGCAGTACTTC
TRBV29-1	TRBJ1-2	.	.	CSVGTPMRGYTF	TGCAGCGTGGGGACACCCATGAGGGGCTACACCTTC
TRBV28	TRBJ1-6	TRBD1	.	CASSTGTGTLPLHF	TGTGCCAGCAGCACCGGGACAGGCACGTTACCCCTCCACTTT
TRBV7-9	TRBJ1-2	.	once	CASSAPVGTSGYTF	TGTGCCAGCAGCGCACCGGTCGGAACTAGTGGCTACACCTTC
TRBV2	TRBJ1-6	TRBD1	few	CASKPGQSSYNSPLHF	TGTGCCAGCAAACCGGGACAGAGCTCCTATAATTCACCCCTCCACTTT
TRBV5-1	TRBJ2-1	.	.	CASSTDSSYNEQFF	TGCGCCAGCTCCACAGATAGCTCCTACAATGAGCAGTTCTTC
TRBV6-5	TRBJ2-1	.	.	CASSYRGSINEQFF	TGTGCCAGCAGTTATCGGGGTTCCATCAATGAGCAGTTCTTC
TRBV29-1	TRBJ1-1	TRBD1	.	CSGDRGTEAFF	TGCAGCGGTGACAGGGGCACTGAAGCTTTCTTT
TRBV4-1	TRBJ1-1	.	.	CASSPWGGISEAFF	TGCGCCAGCAGCCCCTGGGGAGGGATAAGTGAAGCTTTCTTT
TRBV27	TRBJ2-3	.	.	CASSFTSDTQYF	TGTGCCAGCAGTTTTACTTCAGATACGCAGTATTTT
TRBV7-2	TRBJ2-2	.	few	CASSLDTYTGELFF	TGTGCCAGCAGCTTGGACACGTACACCGGGGAGCTGTTTTTT
TRBV7-2	TRBJ1-4	TRBD1	few	CASSLSQGATELFF	TGTGCCAGCAGCTTAAGTCAGGGGGCCACAGAACTCTTTTTT
TRBV5-1	TRBJ1-5	TRBD1	.	CASSLGGTGVNQPQHF	TGCGCCAGCAGCTTGGGCGGGACAGGGGTTAATCAGCCCCAGCATTTT
TRBV6-6	TRBJ1-5	TRBD1	few	CASSPTNRGVNQPQHF	TGTGCCAGCAGTCCCACGAACAGGGGGGTCAATCAGCCCCAGCATTTT
TRBV23-1	TRBJ1-4	TRBD1	.	CAPPVGQLNKKLFF	TGCGCCCCCCCCGTGGGACAGCTCAACAAAAAACTGTTTTTT
TRBV18	TRBJ1-1	.	few	CASSPEVNTEAFF	TGTGCCAGCTCACCAGAGGTGAACACTGAAGCTTTCTTT
TRBV7-2	TRBJ2-1	TRBD1	.	CASSLGQGWLDEQFF	TGTGCCAGCAGCTTAGGACAGGGTTGGCTGGATGAGCAGTTCTTC
TRBV30	TRBJ2-5	.	.	CAWSVSETQYF	TGTGCCTGGAGTGTATCTGAGACCCAGTACTTC
TRBV29-1	TRBJ1-1	.	.	CSVETQDTEAFF	TGCAGCGTTGAAACTCAGGACACTGAAGCTTTCTTT
TRBV7-9	TRBJ1-2	TRBD1	few	CASSPSGGSDGYTF	TGTGCCAGCAGTCCCTCAGGGGGATCCGATGGCTACACCTTC
TRBV5-6	TRBJ2-7	.	.	CASSLEGGEQYF	TGTGCCAGCAGCTTGGAAGGAGGTGAGCAGTACTTC
TRBV2	TRBJ2-7	.	.	CASSEQGRYEQYF	TGTGCCAGCAGTGAACAGGGGCGCTACGAGCAGTACTTC
TRBV7-9	TRBJ1-1	.	.	CASSLPQGSTEAFF	TGTGCCAGCAGCTTGCCCCAGGGCTCCACTGAAGCTTTCTTT
TRBV5-6	TRBJ1-2	TRBD1	.	CASSTTGVRHYGYTF	TGTGCCAGCAGCACGACAGGGGTTAGGCACTATGGCTACACCTTC
TRBV7-7	TRBJ1-2	TRBD1	.	CASSHQGAPSYGYTF	TGTGCTAGCAGCCATCAGGGGGCACCCAGCTATGGCTACACCTTC
TRBV7-2	TRBJ2-5	.	.	CASSLYGTLQETQYF	TGTGCCAGCAGCTTATACGGGACACTTCAAGAGACCCAGTACTTC
TRBV6-6	TRBJ2-2	TRBD1	few	CASSPRDRGATGELFF	TGTGCCAGCAGCCCCCGGGACAGGGGGGCCACCGGGGAGCTGTTTTTT
TRBV12-1	TRBJ2-2	.	.	CASSCTSGGRTGELFF	TGTGCCAGCAGCTGCACTAGCGGGGGGAGAACCGGGGAGCTGTTTTTT
TRBV2	TRBJ1-4	TRBD1	once	CASTPGQGNEKLFF	TGTGCCAGCACCCCAGGACAGGGGAATGAAAAACTGTTTTTT
TRBV5-1	TRBJ1-5	TRBD1	.	CASSDGTGGWNQPQHF	TGCGCCAGCAGCGACGGGACAGGGGGCTGGAATCAGCCCCAGCATTTT
TRBV7-9	TRBJ2-2	.	.	CASSLGQGPGELFF	TGTGCCAGCAGCTTAGGCCAGGGGCCGGGGGAGCTGTTTTTT
TRBV9	TRBJ2-3	TRBD2	.	CASSVGVAGVGADTQYF	TGTGCCAGCAGCGTAGGGGTAGCGGGAGTAGGAGCAGATACGCAGTATTTT
TRBV4-3	TRBJ1-1	TRBD1	few	CASSQAGQMNTEAFF	TGCGCCAGCAGCCAAGCGGGACAGATGAACACTGAAGCTTTCTTT
TRBV5-1	TRBJ2-7	.	few	CASSWGQGARAYEQYF	TGCGCCAGCAGCTGGGGACAAGGGGCAAGGGCCTACGAGCAGTACTTC
TRBV18	TRBJ2-1	.	.	CASSPGGGYNEQFF	TGTGCCAGCTCACCAGGGGGCGGGTACAATGAGCAGTTCTTC
TRBV7-2	TRBJ1-2	.	.	CASSQRQAPYYGYTF	TGTGCCAGCAGCCAAAGACAGGCTCCCTACTATGGCTACACCTTC
TRBV19	TRBJ1-1	.	.	CASRIRGGGFAEAFF	TGTGCCAGTAGAATCCGTGGGGGGGGTTTCGCTGAAGCTTTCTTT
TRBV9	TRBJ1-2	.	.	CASSVGDGELNYGYTF	TGTGCCAGCAGCGTGGGAGACGGCGAGCTAAACTATGGCTACACCTTC
TRBV6-5	TRBJ1-1	.	.	CASSYSRGGQAFF	TGTGCCAGCAGTTACTCCCGGGGAGGGCAAGCTTTCTTT
TRBV18	TRBJ2-6	.	.	CASSPRGQVSGANVLTF	TGTGCCAGCTCACCACGGGGGCAAGTATCTGGGGCCAACGTCCTGACTTTC